Listed here are 13 T cell receptor beta chains from one sample, sequenced in a study of metastatic and nonmetastatic thyroid tumors. Patients underwent thyroid surgery, and none had received any treatment before it. TCRdb re-called the PCR reads via MiXCR. The table lists about 82,000 clones, under 15% of them singletons, with around 8.8% in the top ten. Sequencing used tumor tissue. The origin of the receptors is a female donor with papillary thyroid cancer or a benign thyroid nodule (not recorded which). Some clones in this sample may be carry-over from other donors' samples.

This rearrangement joins TRBV20-1 to TRBJ2-7, with 8 bases lining up with TRBD1. Trimming at V came to 2 bases and at J to 10 bases, leaving 13 bases not matched to a gene. Looked up from germline, CDR1 is DFQATT and CDR2 is SNEGSKA (reference sequence). The CDR3 sequence is 14 residues long. The CDR3 DNA is TGCAGTGCTAGAACGACAGGGGTTAACGAAGAACAGTACTTC. This sequence encodes CSARTTGVNEEQYF.

This clone was seen a few times. This chain joins TRBV11-3 and TRBJ2-5; TRBD2 might be the D (5 bases). This CDR3 contains 15 residues. The ends were cut back, 4 bases at V and 2 bases at J, with 14 bases in the middle. Germline values: CDR1 SGHNT, CDR2 YENEEA. This CDR3 is CASSSGRVGQETQYF. The CDR3 DNA follows: TGTGCCAGCAGCTCGGGAAGGGTAGGACAAGAGACCCAGTACTTC.

This clone has a handful of counts. A read error may explain this, as a much larger clone is one base away. V is TRBV27 and J is TRBJ2-7; D perhaps matches TRBD1 (5 bases). The V and J ends lost 4 bases and 2 bases respectively, with 15 bases between them. The CDR3 runs 15 residues. Germline V gene sequence: CDR1 MNHEY, CDR2 SMNVEV (reference sequence). CDR3 loop: CASSSADKGTYEQYF. CDR3 nucleotides: TGTGCCAGCAGTTCCGCTGACAAGGGGACCTACGAGCAGTACTTC.

This clone has a count of ten or more. The CDR3 DNA sequence: TGTGCCAGCAGCTCTCAGGGGGCGCGGGGGAGTGAAAAACTGTTTTTT. It specifies CASSSQGARGSEKLFF. The chain joins TRBV5-6 to TRBJ1-4; 8 nucleotides line up with TRBD1. This CDR3 is built from 16 residues. V was clipped by 3 bases and J by 7 bases; unmatched bases: 11. CDR1 and CDR2 (germline): SGHDT, YYEEEE. Combining the CDR3 with reference TRBV5-6 and TRBJ1-4 gives the whole variable domain DAGVTQSPTHLIKTRGQQVTLRCSPKSGHDTVSWYQQALGQGPQFIFQYYEEEERQRGNFPDRFSGHQFPNYSSELNVNALLLGDSALYLCASSSQGARGSEKLFFGSGTQLSVL.

In this sample, this clone turned up many times. J is TRBJ1-5 and V is TRBV5-1, with no clear D. V was trimmed by 4 bases and J by 5 bases, leaving 10 bases between them. This CDR3 contains 13 residues. Germline lookup yields CDR1 SGHRS and CDR2 YFSETQ. The CDR3: CASSHGPDQPQHF. CDR3 sequence (DNA): TGCGCCAGCAGCCACGGACCAGATCAGCCCCAGCATTTT.

This clone was picked up many times. The rearrangement uses TRBV28 and TRBJ2-7; no clear D gene. Germline V gene sequence: CDR1 MDHEN, CDR2 SYDVKM. The CDR3 totals 15 residues. V was trimmed by 3 bases and J by 0 bases, leaving 12 bases between them. Here the CDR3 reads CASSFARLSSYEQYF. The CDR3, as DNA: TGTGCCAGCAGTTTCGCCAGACTGAGCTCCTACGAGCAGTACTTC.

This clone was detected ten times or more. The rearrangement uses TRBV20-1 and TRBJ2-1; no firm D call. V gave up 6 bases and J gave up 2 bases, with 14 bases separating them. This CDR3 has 14 amino acids. Germline V gives CDR1 DFQATT, CDR2 SNEGSKA (reference sequence). The chain's CDR3 is CSADGGETYNEQFF. Written as DNA, the CDR3 is TGCAGTGCAGATGGCGGCGAGACCTACAATGAGCAGTTCTTC.

Many counts were recorded for this clone. The gene calls are TRBV12-3 or TRBV12-4 and TRBJ2-3; D possibly corresponds to TRBD1 (6 bases). The CDR3 is 16 residues long. With 6 bases removed from V and 2 bases from J, the gap between germline ends came to 18 bases. The CDR3 nucleotides read TGTGCCAGCAGCTATAGAAGGGGGAGAAACACAGATACGCAGTATTTT. The encoded protein is CASSYRRGRNTDTQYF.

This clone was seen repeatedly, ten times or more. The chain couples TRBV11-2 to TRBJ2-1, with 15 bases that match TRBD2. This CDR3 region has 18 residues. The V and J ends lost 5 bases and 1 base, in that order; junction bases with no gene match: 6. Germline CDR1 reads SGHAT; CDR2 reads FQNNGV. The CDR3 region is CASSASGTSGRSYNEQFF. The CDR3, as DNA: TGTGCCAGCAGCGCCTCCGGGACTAGCGGGAGGTCCTACAATGAGCAGTTCTTC.

This clone was seen a few times. The chain joins TRBV6-2 or TRBV6-3 to TRBJ2-7, with D hard to call. Per the germline V gene, CDR1 is MNHEY and CDR2 is SVGEGT. The CDR3 is 11 amino acids. V dropped 8 bases and J dropped 3 bases, with 8 bases sitting between them. Here the CDR3 DNA reads TGTGCCAGCGGCCGGCTCTACGAGCAGTACTTC. Translation: CASGRLYEQYF.

This clone came up many times. J is TRBJ1-2 and V is TRBV6-6; D is possibly TRBD1 (6 bases). There are 19 residues in the CDR3. Trimming left V 6 bases short and J 4 bases short, with 30 bases between. The germline CDR1 and CDR2 sequences are MNHNY and SVGAGI (reference sequence). The CDR3 spells CASRGANRDIPTIGYGYTF. CDR3 in DNA: TGTGCCAGCAGGGGGGCCAACCGGGACATCCCCACCATTGGCTATGGCTACACCTTC.

This chain joins TRBV7-8 and TRBJ1-5, with D hard to call. V was trimmed by 5 bases and J by 4 bases, leaving 12 bases between them. This CDR3 region has 14 residues. Germline V gene sequence: CDR1 SGHVS, CDR2 FQNEAQ. In nucleotides, the CDR3 is TGTGCCAGCAGCGAGCAGGAGCTGAATCAGCCCCAGCATTTT. This gives the protein CASSEQELNQPQHF.

In this sample, this clone turned up many times. The chain is built from TRBV27 and TRBJ2-4; 10 positions agree with TRBD2. This CDR3 region has 15 residues. Germline values: CDR1 MNHEY, CDR2 SMNVEV (reference sequence). Losses at the gene ends were 8 bases for V and 6 bases for J; bases not matched to a gene: 10. This CDR3 is CASRSLAGDRNIQYF. In nucleotides, the CDR3 is TGTGCCAGCCGGTCTCTAGCGGGAGACAGAAACATTCAGTACTTC.